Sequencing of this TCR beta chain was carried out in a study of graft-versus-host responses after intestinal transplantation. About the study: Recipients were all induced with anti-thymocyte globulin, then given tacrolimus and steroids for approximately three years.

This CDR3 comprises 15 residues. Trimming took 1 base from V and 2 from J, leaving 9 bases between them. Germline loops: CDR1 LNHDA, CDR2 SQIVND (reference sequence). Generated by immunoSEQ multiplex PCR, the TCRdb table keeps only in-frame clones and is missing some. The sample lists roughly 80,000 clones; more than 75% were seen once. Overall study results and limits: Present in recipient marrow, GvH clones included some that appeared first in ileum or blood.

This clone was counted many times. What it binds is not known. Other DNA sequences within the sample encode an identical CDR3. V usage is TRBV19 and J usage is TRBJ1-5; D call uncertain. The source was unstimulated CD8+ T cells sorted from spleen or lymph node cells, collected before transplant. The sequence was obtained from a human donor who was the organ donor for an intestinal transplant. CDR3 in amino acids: CASSIGQGGNQPQHF. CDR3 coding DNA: TGTGCCAGTAGTATAGGTCAAGGAGGCAATCAGCCCCAGCATTTT.